The entry below gives a single T cell receptor (beta chain) sequence along with its context. One junction end does not reproduce the germline sequence, and a read error may be involved. During its preparation, the TCRbeta library received unique molecular identifiers. One entry per CDR3 protein, called by TCRdb with MiXCR from the PCR reads. Of roughly 240,000 distinct CDR3 sequences in the sample, roughly 7.7% were seen once. CDR3 size: 14 residues. Germline CDR1 reads SEHNR; CDR2 reads FQNEAQ (reference sequence). This entry is derived from a study of T-cell reconstitution after alpha-beta-depleted transplantation in children.

Sequencing used PBMCs, mostly from graft donor cells, obtained 180 days after TCRalphabeta/CD19-depleted stem cell transplant. The J gene is TRBJ2-7, the V gene TRBV7-9; maybe TRBD2 (7 bases). The sequence derives from a male patient younger than 18 who had a stem cell transplant for acute lymphoblastic leukemia, so the T cells may come from the graft donor. This CDR3 is CASSLRGAPYEQYF. The CDR3 DNA is TGTGCCAGTAGCTTACGGGGGGCCCCCTACGAGCAGTACTTC.